This is a list of T cell receptor beta chains from one sample in a study of T-cell memory formation after mild COVID-19. MiXCR, applied by TCRdb to the 5' RACE reads, yields one record per CDR3 protein. Among about 400,000 distinct CDR3 sequences, approximately 15% were seen once, and the ten largest hold 22%. The sequencing sample was made of PBMCs or a T cell subset sorted from them (not recorded which). All receptors derive from a man aged 18 to 30 who had mild COVID-19 (a few samples of this study predate the infection). Cell type and time point are not known. Each CDR3 is given with its conserved first and last residue. The order of the fields is V gene, D gene, clone size, J gene, CDR3 DNA, CDR3 protein. The D gene is left open where the match is weak. Only part of the rows carry a size: once, few, many, or a class if the clone is expanded.

>TRBV5-1|NA|NA|TRBJ2-7
TGCGCCAGCAGCTTGGGGATTTTGGCCGAGCAGTACTTC
CASSLGILAEQYF
>TRBV5-6|TRBD1|few|TRBJ2-3
TGTGCCAGCAGCTTCGGACAGGGGGCCGATACGCAGTATTTT
CASSFGQGADTQYF
>TRBV4-1|TRBD2|few|TRBJ2-5
TGCGCCAGCAGCCAGGGTCCCGGGACTAGCCCTAAACAGACCCAGTACTTC
CASSQGPGTSPKQTQYF
>TRBV10-3|NA|NA|TRBJ2-7
TGTGCCATCAGTAAAGACCGGGACTCAGCCTACGAGCAGTACTTC
CAISKDRDSAYEQYF
>TRBV7-9|NA|NA|TRBJ2-1
TGTGCCAGCAGCGCTGCCAATGCGCTATACAATGAGCAGTTCTTC
CASSAANALYNEQFF
>TRBV12-3/TRBV12-4|NA|few|TRBJ1-6
TGTGCCAGCAGTATCGGTCCGCGAATCCTCCACTTT
CASSIGPRILHF
>TRBV7-2|NA|NA|TRBJ1-5
TGTGCCAGCAGCTTAGCGTCCGATTATCAGCCCCAGCATTTT
CASSLASDYQPQHF
>TRBV12-3/TRBV12-4|NA|few|TRBJ2-5
TGTGCCAGCAGTTTCCGGGTACAAGAGACCCAGTACTTC
CASSFRVQETQYF
>TRBV20-1|TRBD2|NA|TRBJ2-1
TGCAGTGCTAGAAGCAGCGGGGGGTTCCTTAGCTCCTACAATGAGCAGTTCTTC
CSARSSGGFLSSYNEQFF
>TRBV7-2|NA|few|TRBJ1-4
TGTGCCAGCAGCGATAGAGAAAAACTGTTTTTT
CASSDREKLFF
>TRBV7-6|TRBD2|few|TRBJ2-2
TGTGCCAGCAGCCTTAGCGGGGAACTCGGGGAGCTGTTTTTT
CASSLSGELGELFF
>TRBV27|NA|few|TRBJ1-3
TGTGCCAGCAGTCCATCTACAGGGACTGGAAACACCATATATTTT
CASSPSTGTGNTIYF
>TRBV19|NA|NA|TRBJ1-1
TGTGCCAGTAGTGGGAATTGGGAAGCTTTCTTT
CASSGNWEAFF
>TRBV9|NA|few|TRBJ1-6
TGTGCCAGCAGAGAAGAAATCGGCAATTCACCCCTCCACTTT
CASREEIGNSPLHF
>TRBV7-2|NA|NA|TRBJ2-5
TGTGCCAGCAGCTTAGCGGGACCCAATCCGGAGACCCAGTACTTC
CASSLAGPNPETQYF
>TRBV7-2|NA|few|TRBJ2-7
TGTGCCAGCAGCGGGACTTGGACCTACGAGCAGTACTTC
CASSGTWTYEQYF
>TRBV27|NA|NA|TRBJ1-3
TGTGCCAGCAGTCCGTGGGACCGTAGCAACACCATATATTTT
CASSPWDRSNTIYF
>TRBV5-4|NA|NA|TRBJ2-2
TGTGCCAGCAGCTTGCCAGACCCGAACACCGGGGAGCTGTTTTTT
CASSLPDPNTGELFF
>TRBV12-3/TRBV12-4|NA|many|TRBJ1-1
TGTGCCAGCAGCCCTACCCTCACTGAAGCTTTCTTT
CASSPTLTEAFF
>TRBV4-2|NA|few|TRBJ2-7
TGTGCCAGCAGCCAAGAATTGATCCTGTTGAATGGCGAGCAGTACTTC
CASSQELILLNGEQYF
>TRBV5-1|NA|few|TRBJ2-1
TGCGCCAGCAGCTTGGCTAGGTGGGGGAGCTCCTACAATGAGCAGTTCTTC
CASSLARWGSSYNEQFF